This section outlines one T cell receptor (beta chain) sequence together with its context. The entry originates in a study of CD8+ T cells in alopecia areata. In each case, RNA was isolated and then reverse transcribed into cDNA as the sequencing template. Sequencing was performed with immunoSEQ multiplex PCR; in TCRdb, only in-frame clones are kept and a portion is missing. The sample holds 95,000 to 100,000 clones; around 55% are singletons and the top ten take about 14%. Treatment defined: oral pan-JAK inhibitor, 5-10 mg twice daily. After removal of 8 bases from V and 2 bases from J, the junction contained 7 bases not matched to a gene. Germline assignment: CDR1 MNHEY and CDR2 SMNVEV (reference sequence). This CDR3 spans 15 amino acids.

The sample in question was CD8+ T cells sorted from blood, obtained at week 4, from a patient treated with tofacitinib. The chain employs TRBV27 and TRBJ2-1, with 9 bases matching TRBD2. The clonotype originates from a human donor with alopecia areata. The CDR3, as DNA: TGTGCCAGCGGCCCTAGCGGGATTGCCTACAATGAGCAGTTCTTC. This translates into CASGPSGIAYNEQFF.